This TCR beta chain was identified in a study of blood T cell repertoires in COVID-19. For the study at large: Samples of COVID-19 (acute and convalescent) were obtained from the United States, Italy and Spain. PBMCs, B-cell-depleted T cells, or T cells were the source of the cDNA or gDNA that made up the material.

V lost 3 bases and J lost 4; bases outside the gene matches: 5. Germline V gene lookup returns CDR1 SEHNR and CDR2 FQNEAQ (reference sequence). CDR3 length: 15 amino acids. Some clones are missing from TCRdb's copy, which holds only in-frame ones; the method was immunoSEQ multiplex PCR. The repertoire holds fewer than 60,000 clones, with approximately 88% as singletons. The rearrangement links TRBV7-9 to TRBJ1-3; the match to TRBD1 covers 8 bases. This receptor was identified in a human donor in a cohort sampled during active COVID-19. Specimen: peripheral blood. The CDR3 region is CASSLKRTGGNTIYF. CDR3 DNA: TGTGCCAGCAGCTTGAAACGGACAGGGGGAAACACCATATATTTT.